These 32 T cell receptor beta chains came from one sample sequenced in a study of response to subunit inactivated influenza vaccine. Each CDR3 protein is one row after TCRdb ran MiXCR on the RT-PCR reads. The sample includes hundreds of thousands of distinct CDR3 sequences, 15% to 20% of them seen just once. Sequences were derived from CD4+ T cells sorted from PBMCs, sampled approximately 25 months after vaccination. The source of these receptors is a man aged 45 to 70 who received an inactivated influenza vaccine.

CDR3: CSVEDLRGQENTGELFF. As DNA, the CDR3 is TGCAGCGTTGAAGATCTTAGGGGACAGGAGAACACCGGGGAGCTGTTTTTT. The chain combines TRBV29-1 with TRBJ2-2, with 8 bases fitting TRBD1. This CDR3 comprises 17 residues. The ends lost 0 bases at V and 1 base at J; junction bases unmatched: 7. Germline CDR1 is SQVTM and CDR2 is ANQGSEA.

CDR3 coding DNA: TGTGCCATCAGTGGGACAGGGGCTTACGAGCAGTACTTC. As protein: CAISGTGAYEQYF. The chain recombines TRBV10-3 with TRBJ2-7; 9 bases align to TRBD1. The CDR3 runs 13 residues. Germline values: CDR1 ENHRY, CDR2 SYGVKD. The J segment lost 4 bases and the V segment lost 4 bases, leaving 2 bases of the junction unmatched.

This clonotype has more than one count but fewer than ten. The chain links TRBV6-2 or TRBV6-3 to TRBJ1-1; D remains ambiguous. This CDR3 is 14 amino acids long. CDR1 and CDR2 (germline): MNHEY, SVGEGT. V gave up 0 bases and J gave up 1 base, with 6 bases separating them. The CDR3 spells CASSYSPGNTEAFF. The CDR3 nucleotides are TGTGCCAGCAGTTACTCTCCCGGGAACACTGAAGCTTTCTTT.

The chain combines TRBV5-1 with TRBJ2-5; 7 bases line up with TRBD1. The CDR3 is 13 residues long. Trimming cost V 5 bases and J 9 bases; bases outside gene matches: 10. Looked up from germline, CDR1 is SGHRS and CDR2 is YFSETQ. The CDR3 bases are TGCGCCAGCAGTCCACAGGGGCTATGGGCCCAGTACTTC. It specifies CASSPQGLWAQYF. Using reference TRBV5-1 and TRBJ2-5 for the parts outside the CDR3, the full variable domain is KAGVTQTPRYLIKTRGQQVTLSCSPISGHRSVSWYQQTPGQGLQFLFEYFSETQRNKGNFPGRFSGRQFSNSRSEMNVSTLELGDSALYLCASSPQGLWAQYFGPGTRLLVL.

This clonotype was detected only a few times. A much larger clone differs by one base, so this may be a read error. V gene TRBV6-6 combines with J gene TRBJ1-1; D not resolved. The CDR3 is made up of 10 amino acids. Looked up from germline, CDR1 is MNHNY and CDR2 is SVGAGI (reference sequence). V lost 2 bases, J lost 5 bases, and 0 bases lay in between. DNA for the CDR3: TGTGCCAGCAGTTACACTGAAGCTTTCTTT. It translates to CASSYTEAFF.

The table lists this clonotype with a few counts. The chain uses TRBV20-1 and TRBJ2-1; 11 positions match TRBD2. With 5 bases clipped from V and 6 bases from J, the junction kept 9 bases outside the gene matches. CDR1 is DFQATT, CDR2 SNEGSKA, per germline (reference sequence). The CDR3 is 15 amino acids. The CDR3 protein is CSARLLAGVGNEQFF. The CDR3, as DNA: TGCAGTGCTCGTCTACTAGCGGGAGTTGGCAATGAGCAGTTCTTC.

This clonotype was seen a handful of times. The rearrangement uses TRBV10-3 and TRBJ2-7; TRBD1 matches 7 bases. V lost 6 bases, J lost 0 bases, and 2 bases stayed unmatched. Germline V gives CDR1 ENHRY, CDR2 SYGVKD. CDR3 size: 13 residues. The CDR3 region is CAISSGGSYEQYF. CDR3 bases: TGTGCCATCAGCTCAGGGGGCTCCTACGAGCAGTACTTC.

The rearrangement links TRBV9 to TRBJ2-1, with D possibly being TRBD2 (6 bases). V lost 4 bases to trimming and J lost 7 bases, with 18 bases between them. The CDR3 extends over 15 amino acids. Germline V lookup: CDR1 SGDLS, CDR2 YYNGEE. This CDR3 reads CASSSRGSRSNEQFF. Here the CDR3 DNA reads TGTGCCAGCAGCTCACGGGGGAGTAGGAGTAATGAGCAGTTCTTC.

The chain carries TRBV2 and TRBJ2-5; possibly TRBD2 for D (5 bases). The V gene's germline CDR1 is SNHLY and CDR2 FYNNEI. The CDR3 is 15 residues long. V shed 6 bases and J shed 3 bases, with 17 bases lying between them. Here the CDR3 DNA reads TGTGCCAGCAGCGACCGGGGTACGAGAGAAGAGACCCAGTACTTC. Protein product: CASSDRGTREETQYF.

This clonotype was observed a few times. The V call is TRBV27, the J call TRBJ2-2; 8 bases align to TRBD1. CDR1 is MNHEY, CDR2 SMNVEV, per germline (reference sequence). V gave up 5 bases and J gave up 3 bases; unmatched junction bases: 11. This CDR3 has 17 residues. CDR3 bases: TGTGCCAGCAGTATCCCCAGGGGGCTCCTGGACACCGGGGAGCTGTTTTTT. This codes for CASSIPRGLLDTGELFF.

In its sample, this clonotype was seen a few times. The rearrangement joins TRBV28 to TRBJ2-7, with 9 positions matching TRBD2. Per the germline V gene, CDR1 is MDHEN and CDR2 is SYDVKM. The CDR3 covers 15 residues. J gave up 0 bases and V 5 bases, and 5 bases lay outside the gene matches. CDR3 protein: CASSTRLAVSYEQYF. CDR3 in DNA: TGTGCCAGCAGTACCCGACTAGCGGTCTCCTACGAGCAGTACTTC.

J is TRBJ2-2 and V is TRBV3-1, with TRBD2 identical over 10 bases. The CDR3 loop spans 15 amino acids. V lost 8 bases and J lost 5; bases outside the gene matches: 8. Germline CDR1 is LGHDT and CDR2 is YNNKEL (reference sequence). The CDR3, as DNA: TGTGCCAGCCGAAAGACTAGCGGGCAAACCGGGGAGCTGTTTTTT. Amino acids: CASRKTSGQTGELFF.

This chain links TRBV10-3 with TRBJ2-7, with a possible D match to TRBD1 (5 bases). The germline V and J ends were trimmed by 3 bases and 2 bases, with 11 bases remaining between them. The germline gives CDR1 ENHRY, CDR2 SYGVKD. The CDR3 spans 14 residues. The CDR3: CAISDGREAYEQYF. The CDR3 DNA is TGTGCCATCAGTGATGGCAGGGAAGCCTACGAGCAGTACTTC.

This clonotype was detected a few times. The J gene is TRBJ1-3, the V gene TRBV24-1; D possibly corresponds to TRBD1 (5 bases). The CDR3 extends over 16 amino acids. The V and J ends lost 3 bases and 4 bases respectively, with 15 bases between them. The germline CDR1 and CDR2 sequences are KGHDR and SFDVKD. The CDR3 DNA follows: TGTGCCACCAGTGATCCCACAGGTGCGGAAGGAAACACCATATATTTT. This sequence encodes CATSDPTGAEGNTIYF.

This chain links TRBV7-6 with TRBJ2-7; D tentatively fits TRBD1 or TRBD2 (5 bases each). CDR3 length: 14 amino acids. CDR1 and CDR2 from the germline V gene are SGHVS and FNYEAQ. V lost 4 bases and J lost 0, with 10 bases in between. As DNA, the CDR3 is TGTGCCAGCAGCTCGGGACGTCGCTCCTACGAGCAGTACTTC. It specifies CASSSGRRSYEQYF.

The rearrangement joins TRBV7-9 to TRBJ1-2; D call uncertain. Trimming pared 4 bases from V and 3 bases from J, leaving 6 bases between. The CDR3 consists of 12 residues. The germline gives CDR1 SEHNR, CDR2 FQNEAQ (reference sequence). The CDR3 loop is CASSSTYYGYTF. In nucleotides, the CDR3 is TGTGCCAGCAGCTCGACATACTATGGCTACACCTTC.

The chain links TRBV7-2 to TRBJ2-7; TRBD1 aligns across 7 bases. There are 15 residues in the CDR3. Germline loops: CDR1 SGHTA, CDR2 FQGNSA. Losses at the gene ends were 3 bases for V and 2 bases for J; bases not matched to a gene: 7. The CDR3 loop reads CASSFGTTGTYEQYF. In DNA, the CDR3 is TGTGCCAGCAGCTTCGGCACGACAGGGACCTACGAGCAGTACTTC.

This clonotype was detected many times. The V call is TRBV5-1, the J call TRBJ2-2, with TRBD1 matching over 9 bases. The J segment lost 7 bases and the V segment lost 4 bases, leaving 8 bases of the junction unmatched. There are 15 residues in the CDR3. Germline values: CDR1 SGHRS, CDR2 YFSETQ. The CDR3 region has the DNA TGCGCCAGCAGCCAAAAGGGACAGGGCGGCGGGGAGCTGTTTTTT. This gives the protein CASSQKGQGGGELFF.

The rearrangement uses TRBV4-1 and TRBJ1-6, with unresolved D. The germline V gene has CDR1 MGHRA and CDR2 YSYEKL. The CDR3 extends over 13 amino acids. The V and J ends lost 0 bases and 13 bases respectively, with 10 bases between them. CDR3 amino acids: CASSQDFGFPLHF. The CDR3 DNA sequence: TGCGCCAGCAGCCAAGATTTTGGTTTTCCCCTCCACTTT.

The chain joins TRBV20-1 to TRBJ2-3, with a weak D call TRBD2 (6 bases). In germline, CDR1 is DFQATT, CDR2 SNEGSKA (reference sequence). The CDR3 has 15 amino acids. Trimming stripped 0 bases from V and 5 bases from J, with 15 bases between. As DNA, the CDR3 is TGCAGTGCTAGAGATTGGGGGGTCGGCGGAGATACGCAGTATTTT. Its translation is CSARDWGVGGDTQYF.

The chain combines TRBV6-1 with TRBJ2-7, with D possibly being TRBD2 (6 bases). Per germline, CDR1 MNHNS and CDR2 SASEGT. The CDR3 has 14 residues. V lost 7 bases and J lost 1, with 14 bases in between. As DNA, the CDR3 is TGTGCCAGCAAACAAAGGCGGGAATCCTACGAGCAGTACTTC. It yields the protein CASKQRRESYEQYF.

The CDR3 DNA sequence: TGTGCCAGCAGGTTAACATCAACTAATGAAAAACTGTTTTTT. Translating gives CASRLTSTNEKLFF. The V and J genes are TRBV6-5 and TRBJ1-4; D remains ambiguous. CDR1 MNHEY and CDR2 SVGAGI come from the germline V gene. With 6 bases removed from V and 0 bases from J, the gap between germline ends came to 8 bases. CDR3 size: 14 residues.

This clonotype came up a few times. V is TRBV10-3 and J is TRBJ2-5; 9 bases match TRBD1. Germline CDR1 and CDR2: ENHRY and SYGVKD. This CDR3 comprises 15 residues. The junction had 4 bases not matched to a gene; V was cut back by 4 bases and J by 1 base. The CDR3 DNA is TGTGCCATCAGTGGGGGGACAGGGCTCCAAGAGACCCAGTACTTC. It yields the protein CAISGGTGLQETQYF.

This clonotype was seen a few times. The rearrangement links TRBV7-9 to TRBJ2-6; 7 positions agree with TRBD2. There are 16 residues in the CDR3. Germline CDR1 SEHNR, CDR2 FQNEAQ (reference sequence). V lost 0 bases, J lost 2 bases, and 1 base stayed unmatched. The CDR3 sequence: CASSLAGGPGANVLTF. CDR3 bases: TGTGCCAGCAGCTTAGCGGGAGGGCCTGGGGCCAACGTCCTGACTTTC. Looking up the rest from reference TRBV7-9 and TRBJ2-6 gives the full variable domain: DTGVSQNPRHKITKRGQNVTFRCDPISEHNRLYWYRQTLGQGPEFLTYFQNEAQLEKSRLLSDRFSAERPKGSFSTLEIQRTEQGDSAMYLCASSLAGGPGANVLTFGAGSRLTVL.

This clonotype showed up many times. The rearrangement links TRBV19 to TRBJ2-7; D is possibly TRBD1 (6 bases). The CDR3 spans 14 residues. CDR1 LNHDA and CDR2 SQIVND come from the germline V gene (reference sequence). The germline V and J ends were trimmed by 5 bases and 3 bases, with 14 bases remaining between them. The CDR3 DNA reads TGTGCCAGTAGTTATACCGGGACAAACTACGAGCAGTACTTC. Protein product: CASSYTGTNYEQYF.

This clonotype was observed a handful of times. The V and J genes are TRBV29-1 and TRBJ2-1, with unresolved D. The CDR3 has 12 residues. V lost 6 bases, J lost 0 bases, and 6 bases lay in between. Germline V lookup: CDR1 SQVTM, CDR2 ANQGSEA. The CDR3, as DNA: TGCAGCGTGGGGATCTCCTACAATGAGCAGTTCTTC. Translation gives CSVGISYNEQFF.

The rearrangement links TRBV5-4 to TRBJ2-2; D possibly uses TRBD1 or TRBD2 (5 bases each). Germline assignment: CDR1 SGHNT and CDR2 YYREEE (reference sequence). Trimming took 4 bases from V and 7 from J, leaving 20 bases between them. This CDR3 is built from 16 residues. CDR3 in amino acids: CASSPGSGGSVGELFF. The CDR3 coding sequence is TGTGCCAGCAGCCCGGGAAGTGGGGGATCGGTCGGGGAGCTGTTTTTT.

The V and J genes are TRBV20-1 and TRBJ1-6; D gene uncertain. With 3 bases removed from V and 10 bases from J, the gap between germline ends came to 16 bases. Germline V gives CDR1 DFQATT, CDR2 SNEGSKA (reference sequence). This CDR3 spans 14 amino acids. CDR3 amino acids: CSARSGTERSPLHF. As DNA, the CDR3 is TGCAGTGCTAGGTCGGGAACGGAGCGATCACCCCTCCACTTT.

The CDR3 here is CASSFGPGEYEQYF. In nucleotides, the CDR3 is TGTGCCAGCAGCTTCGGCCCGGGTGAGTACGAGCAGTACTTC. The chain combines TRBV7-9 with TRBJ2-7, with D uncertain. This CDR3 is 14 amino acids long. V lost 3 bases and J lost 4, with 13 bases in between. Germline CDR1 reads SEHNR; CDR2 reads FQNEAQ (reference sequence).

J is TRBJ1-4 and V is TRBV4-1; TRBD1 matches at 11 bases. V trimming: 2 bases; J trimming: 11 bases; junction bases outside the gene matches: 7. Germline CDR1 and CDR2: MGHRA and YSYEKL. The CDR3 spans 15 residues. The CDR3 protein is CASSQRDRGDDKLFF. CDR3 bases: TGCGCCAGCAGCCAACGGGACAGGGGGGACGACAAACTGTTTTTT.

This chain joins TRBV12-3 or TRBV12-4 and TRBJ2-5; D is unclear. The V gene lost 3 bases and the J gene lost 2 bases, with 10 bases spanning the gap. CDR3 length: 14 residues. CDR3 DNA sequence: TGTGCCAGCAGTTTCGGGCTGGTACAAGAGACCCAGTACTTC. The encoded protein is CASSFGLVQETQYF.

This clonotype was counted between two and nine times. The chain carries TRBV20-1 and TRBJ2-5, with D possibly TRBD2 on 6 matching bases. This CDR3 contains 14 residues. Trimming removed 5 bases from V and 4 bases from J, with 17 bases in between. CDR1 DFQATT and CDR2 SNEGSKA come from the germline V gene (reference sequence). In DNA form, the CDR3 reads TGCAGTGCTCGCCCAAGCGGAGCGGGAGAGACCCAGTACTTC. It is translated as CSARPSGAGETQYF.